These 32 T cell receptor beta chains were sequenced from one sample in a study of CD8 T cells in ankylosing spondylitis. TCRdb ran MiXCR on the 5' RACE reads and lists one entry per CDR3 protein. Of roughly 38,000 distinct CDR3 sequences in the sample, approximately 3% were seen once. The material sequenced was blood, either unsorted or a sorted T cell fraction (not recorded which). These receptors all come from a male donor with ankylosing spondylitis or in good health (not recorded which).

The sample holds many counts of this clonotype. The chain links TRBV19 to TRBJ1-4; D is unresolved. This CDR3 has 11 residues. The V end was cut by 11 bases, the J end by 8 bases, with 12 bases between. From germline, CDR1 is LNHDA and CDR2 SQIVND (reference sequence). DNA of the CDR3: TGTGCCGTTCCTCCGTGGGAAAAACTGTTTTTT. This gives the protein CAVPPWEKLFF.

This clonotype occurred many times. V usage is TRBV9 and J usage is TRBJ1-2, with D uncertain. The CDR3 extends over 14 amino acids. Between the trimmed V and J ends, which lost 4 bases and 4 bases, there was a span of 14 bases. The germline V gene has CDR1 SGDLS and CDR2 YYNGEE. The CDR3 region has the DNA TGTGCCAGCAGCCCCGGGCAGGCAACCTATGGCTACACCTTC. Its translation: CASSPGQATYGYTF.

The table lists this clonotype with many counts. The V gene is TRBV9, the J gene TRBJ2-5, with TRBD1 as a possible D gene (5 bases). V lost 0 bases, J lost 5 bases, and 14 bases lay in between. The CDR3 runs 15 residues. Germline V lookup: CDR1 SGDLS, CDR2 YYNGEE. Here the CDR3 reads CASSVGQGGSETQYF. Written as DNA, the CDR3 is TGTGCCAGCAGCGTAGGCCAGGGTGGATCGGAGACCCAGTACTTC.

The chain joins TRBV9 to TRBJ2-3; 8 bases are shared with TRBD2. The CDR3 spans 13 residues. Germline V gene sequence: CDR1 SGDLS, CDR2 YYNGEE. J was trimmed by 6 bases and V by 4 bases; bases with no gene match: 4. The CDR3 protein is CASSSSGGDTQYF. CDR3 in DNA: TGTGCCAGCAGCTCCTCGGGAGGGGATACGCAGTATTTT. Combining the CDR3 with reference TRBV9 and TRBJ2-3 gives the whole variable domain DSGVTQTPKHLITATGQRVTLRCSPRSGDLSVYWYQQSLDQGLQFLIQYYNGEERAKGNILERFSAQQFPDLHSELNLSSLELGDSALYFCASSSSGGDTQYFGPGTRLTVL.

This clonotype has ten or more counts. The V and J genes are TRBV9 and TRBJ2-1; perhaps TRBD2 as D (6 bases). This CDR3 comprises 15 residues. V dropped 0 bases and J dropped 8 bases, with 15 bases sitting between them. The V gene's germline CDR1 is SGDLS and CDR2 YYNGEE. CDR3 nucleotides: TGTGCCAGCAGCGTAGGGGGGGTGATACGGGATGAGCAGTTCTTC. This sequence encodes CASSVGGVIRDEQFF.

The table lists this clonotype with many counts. CDR3 loop: CASSYGLQNTGELFF. CDR3 coding DNA: TGTGCCAGCAGCTACGGGCTTCAGAACACCGGGGAGCTGTTTTTT. V and J are TRBV9 and TRBJ2-2; no firm D call. V lost 4 bases and J 1 base, leaving 11 bases between the germline ends. The CDR3 is 15 amino acids. CDR1 is SGDLS and CDR2 is YYNGEE in the germline V gene.

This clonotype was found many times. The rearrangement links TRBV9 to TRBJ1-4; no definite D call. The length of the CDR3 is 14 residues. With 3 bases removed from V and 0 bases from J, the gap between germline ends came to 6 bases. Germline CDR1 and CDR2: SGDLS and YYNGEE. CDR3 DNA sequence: TGTGCCAGCAGCGGGGGAGCAACTAATGAAAAACTGTTTTTT. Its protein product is CASSGGATNEKLFF. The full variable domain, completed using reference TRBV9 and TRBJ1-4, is DSGVTQTPKHLITATGQRVTLRCSPRSGDLSVYWYQQSLDQGLQFLIQYYNGEERAKGNILERFSAQQFPDLHSELNLSSLELGDSALYFCASSGGATNEKLFFGSGTQLSVL.

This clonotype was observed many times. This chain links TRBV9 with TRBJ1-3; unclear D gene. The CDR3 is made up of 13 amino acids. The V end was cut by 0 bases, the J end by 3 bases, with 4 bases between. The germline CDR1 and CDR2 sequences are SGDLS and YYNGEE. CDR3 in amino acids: CASSVGSGNTIYF. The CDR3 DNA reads TGTGCCAGCAGCGTAGGGAGTGGAAACACCATATATTTT.

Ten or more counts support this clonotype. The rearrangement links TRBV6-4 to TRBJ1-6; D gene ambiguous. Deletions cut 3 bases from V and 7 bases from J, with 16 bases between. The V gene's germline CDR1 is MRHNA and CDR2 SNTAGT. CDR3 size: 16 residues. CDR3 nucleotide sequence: TGTGCCAGCAGTGAGAGCCAGACGAGGCACAATTCACCCCTCCACTTT. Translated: CASSESQTRHNSPLHF.

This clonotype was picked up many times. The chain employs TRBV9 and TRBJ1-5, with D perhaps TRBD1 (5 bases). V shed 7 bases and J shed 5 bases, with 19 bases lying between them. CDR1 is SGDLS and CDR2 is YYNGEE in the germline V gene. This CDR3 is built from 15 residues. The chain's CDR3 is CASQKMPGQDQPQHF. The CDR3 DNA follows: TGTGCCAGCCAAAAAATGCCAGGGCAGGATCAGCCCCAGCATTTT.

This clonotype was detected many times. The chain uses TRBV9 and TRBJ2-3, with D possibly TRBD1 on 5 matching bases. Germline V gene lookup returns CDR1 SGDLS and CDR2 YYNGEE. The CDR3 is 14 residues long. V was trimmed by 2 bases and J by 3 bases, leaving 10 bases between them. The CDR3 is CASSVVQGTDTQYF. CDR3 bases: TGTGCCAGCAGCGTGGTTCAGGGTACAGATACGCAGTATTTT.

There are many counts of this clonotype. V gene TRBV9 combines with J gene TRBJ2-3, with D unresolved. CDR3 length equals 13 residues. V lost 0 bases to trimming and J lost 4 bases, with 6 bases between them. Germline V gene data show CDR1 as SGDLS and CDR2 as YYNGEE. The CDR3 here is CASSVGLSDTQYF. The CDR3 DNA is TGTGCCAGCAGCGTAGGTTTGTCAGATACGCAGTATTTT.

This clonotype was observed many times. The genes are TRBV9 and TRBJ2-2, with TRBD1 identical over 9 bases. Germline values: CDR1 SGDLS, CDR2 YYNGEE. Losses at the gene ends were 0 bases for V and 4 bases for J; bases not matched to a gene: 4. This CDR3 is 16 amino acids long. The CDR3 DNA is TGTGCCAGCAGCGTAGGAGGGACAGGGACCACCGGGGAGCTGTTTTTT. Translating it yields CASSVGGTGTTGELFF.

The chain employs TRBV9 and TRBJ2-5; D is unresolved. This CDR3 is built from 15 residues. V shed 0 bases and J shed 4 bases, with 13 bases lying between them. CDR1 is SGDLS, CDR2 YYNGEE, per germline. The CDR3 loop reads CASSVAPGVGETQYF. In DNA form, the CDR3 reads TGTGCCAGCAGCGTAGCACCTGGGGTCGGAGAGACCCAGTACTTC.

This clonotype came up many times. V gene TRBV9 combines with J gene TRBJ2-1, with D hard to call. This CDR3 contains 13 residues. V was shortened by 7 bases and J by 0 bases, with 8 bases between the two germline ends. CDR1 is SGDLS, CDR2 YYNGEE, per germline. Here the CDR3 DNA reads TGTGCCAGCTCGACAAGCTCCTACAATGAGCAGTTCTTC. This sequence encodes CASSTSSYNEQFF. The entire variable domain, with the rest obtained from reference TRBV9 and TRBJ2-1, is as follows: DSGVTQTPKHLITATGQRVTLRCSPRSGDLSVYWYQQSLDQGLQFLIQYYNGEERAKGNILERFSAQQFPDLHSELNLSSLELGDSALYFCASSTSSYNEQFFGPGTRLTVL.

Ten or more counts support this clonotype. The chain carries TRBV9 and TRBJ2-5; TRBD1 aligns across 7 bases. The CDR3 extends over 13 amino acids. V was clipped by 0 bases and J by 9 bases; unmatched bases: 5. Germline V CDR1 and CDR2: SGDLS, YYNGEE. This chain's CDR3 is CASSVGDRQAQYF. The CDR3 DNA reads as TGTGCCAGCAGCGTAGGGGACAGACAGGCCCAGTACTTC.

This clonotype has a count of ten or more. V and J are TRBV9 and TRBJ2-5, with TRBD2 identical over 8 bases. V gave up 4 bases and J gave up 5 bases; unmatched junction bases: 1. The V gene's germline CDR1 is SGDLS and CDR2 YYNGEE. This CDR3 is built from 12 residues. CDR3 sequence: CASSPSGETQYF. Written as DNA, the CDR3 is TGTGCCAGCAGCCCTAGCGGGGAGACCCAGTACTTC.

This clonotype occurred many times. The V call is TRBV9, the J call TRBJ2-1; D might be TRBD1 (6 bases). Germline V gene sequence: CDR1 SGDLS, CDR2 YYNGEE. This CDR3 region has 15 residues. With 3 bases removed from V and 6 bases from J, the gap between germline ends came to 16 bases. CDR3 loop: CASSAAPGQFNEQFF. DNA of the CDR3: TGTGCCAGCAGCGCCGCCCCGGGACAATTCAATGAGCAGTTCTTC.

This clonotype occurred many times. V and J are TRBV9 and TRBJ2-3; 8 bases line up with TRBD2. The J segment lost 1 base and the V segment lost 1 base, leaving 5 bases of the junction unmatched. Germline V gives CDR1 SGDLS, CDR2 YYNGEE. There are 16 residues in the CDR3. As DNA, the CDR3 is TGTGCCAGCAGCGTACTAGCGGGTCATGGCACAGATACGCAGTATTTT. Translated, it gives CASSVLAGHGTDTQYF.

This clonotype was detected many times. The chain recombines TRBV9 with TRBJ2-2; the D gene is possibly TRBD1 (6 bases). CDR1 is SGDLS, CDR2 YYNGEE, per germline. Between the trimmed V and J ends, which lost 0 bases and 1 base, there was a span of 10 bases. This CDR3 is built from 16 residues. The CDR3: CASSVAPQGNTGELFF. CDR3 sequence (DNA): TGTGCCAGCAGCGTAGCCCCACAGGGGAACACCGGGGAGCTGTTTTTT.

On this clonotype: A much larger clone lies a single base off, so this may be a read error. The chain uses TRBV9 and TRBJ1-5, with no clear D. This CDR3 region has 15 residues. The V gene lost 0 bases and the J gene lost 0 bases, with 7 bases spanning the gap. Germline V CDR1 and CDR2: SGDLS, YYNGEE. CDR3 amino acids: CASSVGQNSNQPQHF. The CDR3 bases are TGTGCCAGCAGCGTAGGCCAGAATAGCAATCAGCCCCAGCATTTT.

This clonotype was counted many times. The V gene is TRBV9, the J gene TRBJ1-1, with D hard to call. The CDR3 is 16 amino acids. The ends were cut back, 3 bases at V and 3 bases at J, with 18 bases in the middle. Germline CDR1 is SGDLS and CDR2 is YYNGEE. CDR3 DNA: TGTGCCAGCAGCGCGAGCCTTGGACGCTGGCACACTGAAGCTTTCTTT. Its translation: CASSASLGRWHTEAFF.

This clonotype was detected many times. CDR3 sequence reads: CASSPGQGRTEAFF. Written as DNA, the CDR3 is TGTGCCAGCAGCCCAGGACAGGGGAGAACTGAAGCTTTCTTT. V and J are TRBV9 and TRBJ1-1, with 9 bases identical to TRBD1. This CDR3 has 14 amino acids. The germline CDR1 and CDR2 sequences are SGDLS and YYNGEE. J lost 5 bases, V lost 4 bases, and 6 bases had no gene match.

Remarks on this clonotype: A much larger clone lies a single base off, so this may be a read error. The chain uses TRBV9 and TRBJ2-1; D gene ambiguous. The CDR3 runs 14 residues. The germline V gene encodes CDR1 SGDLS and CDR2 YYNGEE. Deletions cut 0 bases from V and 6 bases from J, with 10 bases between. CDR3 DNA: TGTGCCAGCAGCGTAGCCCCCTTGGCCAATGAGCAGTTCTTC. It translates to CASSVAPLANEQFF.

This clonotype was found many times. The CDR3 DNA is TGTGCCAGCAGCGTAGACAGGGGTTTTAGGGGGACCCAGTACTTC. Translating it yields CASSVDRGFRGTQYF. The J gene is TRBJ2-5, the V gene TRBV9; 7 positions match TRBD1. Germline CDR1 SGDLS, CDR2 YYNGEE. This CDR3 is built from 15 residues. Trimming at V came to 0 bases and at J to 7 bases, leaving 9 bases not matched to a gene.

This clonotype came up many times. CDR3 sequence reads: CASSPRLAGETLQETQYF. CDR3 nucleotide sequence: TGTGCCAGCAGCCCCCGACTAGCGGGGGAGACCCTCCAAGAGACCCAGTACTTC. The chain has TRBV9 and TRBJ2-5; TRBD2 matches 12 bases. The CDR3 runs 18 residues. Germline CDR1 SGDLS, CDR2 YYNGEE. Unmatched junction bases numbered 11, after V lost 4 bases and J lost 1 base. Drawing the rest from reference TRBV9 and TRBJ2-5, the complete variable domain is DSGVTQTPKHLITATGQRVTLRCSPRSGDLSVYWYQQSLDQGLQFLIQYYNGEERAKGNILERFSAQQFPDLHSELNLSSLELGDSALYFCASSPRLAGETLQETQYFGPGTRLLVL.

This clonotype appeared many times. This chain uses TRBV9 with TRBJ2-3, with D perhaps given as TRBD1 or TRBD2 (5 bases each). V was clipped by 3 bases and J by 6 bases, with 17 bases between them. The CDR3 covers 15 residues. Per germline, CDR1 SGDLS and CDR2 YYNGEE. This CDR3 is CASSGLGLAGDTQYF. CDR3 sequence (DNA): TGTGCCAGCAGCGGCCTGGGGCTAGCTGGCGATACGCAGTATTTT.

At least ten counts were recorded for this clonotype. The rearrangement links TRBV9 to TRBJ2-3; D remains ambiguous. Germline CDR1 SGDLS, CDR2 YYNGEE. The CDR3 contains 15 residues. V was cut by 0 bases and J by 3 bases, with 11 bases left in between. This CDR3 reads CASSVGQPLTDTQYF. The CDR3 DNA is TGTGCCAGCAGCGTAGGACAACCCTTGACAGATACGCAGTATTTT.

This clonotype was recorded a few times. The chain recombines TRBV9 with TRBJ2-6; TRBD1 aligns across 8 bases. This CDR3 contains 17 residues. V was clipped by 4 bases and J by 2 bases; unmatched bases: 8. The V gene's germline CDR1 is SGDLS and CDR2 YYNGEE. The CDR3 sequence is CASSPRDRSPGANVLTF. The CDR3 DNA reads TGTGCCAGCAGCCCCCGGGACAGGAGTCCTGGGGCCAACGTCCTGACTTTC. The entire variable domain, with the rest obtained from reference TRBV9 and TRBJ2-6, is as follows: DSGVTQTPKHLITATGQRVTLRCSPRSGDLSVYWYQQSLDQGLQFLIQYYNGEERAKGNILERFSAQQFPDLHSELNLSSLELGDSALYFCASSPRDRSPGANVLTFGAGSRLTVL.

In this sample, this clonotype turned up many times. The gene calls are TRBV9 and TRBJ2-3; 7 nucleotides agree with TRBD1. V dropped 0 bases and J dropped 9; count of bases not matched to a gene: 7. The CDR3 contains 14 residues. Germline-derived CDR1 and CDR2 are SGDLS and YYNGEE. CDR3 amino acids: CASSVEGDSGTQYF. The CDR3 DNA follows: TGTGCCAGCAGCGTAGAAGGGGACAGTGGGACGCAGTATTTT.

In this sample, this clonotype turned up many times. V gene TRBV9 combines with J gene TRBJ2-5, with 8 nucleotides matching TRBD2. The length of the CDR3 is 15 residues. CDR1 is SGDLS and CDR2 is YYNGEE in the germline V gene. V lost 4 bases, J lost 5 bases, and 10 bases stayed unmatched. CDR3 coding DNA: TGTGCCAGCAGCCGGGGGGGACTCAATAGGGAGACCCAGTACTTC. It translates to CASSRGGLNRETQYF.

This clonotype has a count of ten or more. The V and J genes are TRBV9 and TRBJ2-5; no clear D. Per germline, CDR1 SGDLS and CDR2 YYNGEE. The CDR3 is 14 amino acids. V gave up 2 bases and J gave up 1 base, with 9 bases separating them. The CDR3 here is CASSVGPSQETQYF. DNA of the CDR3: TGTGCCAGCAGCGTTGGGCCTAGCCAAGAGACCCAGTACTTC.